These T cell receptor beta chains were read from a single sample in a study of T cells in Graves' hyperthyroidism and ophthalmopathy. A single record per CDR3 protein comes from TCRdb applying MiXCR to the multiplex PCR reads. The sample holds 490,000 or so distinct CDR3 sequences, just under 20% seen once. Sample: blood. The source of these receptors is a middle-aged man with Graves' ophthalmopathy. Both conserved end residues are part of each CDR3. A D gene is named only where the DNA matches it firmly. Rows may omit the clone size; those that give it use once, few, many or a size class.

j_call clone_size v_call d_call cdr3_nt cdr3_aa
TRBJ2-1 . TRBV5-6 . TGTGCCAGCCGTGCGCTTGGCCAGGTGACCTACAATGAGCAGTTCTTC CASRALGQVTYNEQFF
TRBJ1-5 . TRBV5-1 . TGCGCCAGCAGATTTTACCGGGCTAATCAGCCCCAGCATTTT CASRFYRANQPQHF
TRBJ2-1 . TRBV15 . TGTGCCACCAGCAACCGGAGCGTAGGTGAGCAGTTCTTC CATSNRSVGEQFF
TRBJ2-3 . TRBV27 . TGTGCCAGCAGTTTAACCCCCCATAGCGGTCTAGCAGGAGATACGCAGTATTTT CASSLTPHSGLAGDTQYF
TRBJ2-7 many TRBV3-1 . TGTGCCAGCAGCCAGGGGACCCACGAGCAGTACTTC CASSQGTHEQYF
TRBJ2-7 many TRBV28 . TGTGCCAGCAGTCCCTCCGGGACGGTATCCTACGAGCAGTACTTC CASSPSGTVSYEQYF
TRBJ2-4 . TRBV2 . TGTGCCAGCAGGGCCCAAGCCAAAAACATTCAGTACTTC CASRAQAKNIQYF
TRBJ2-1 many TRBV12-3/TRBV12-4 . TGTGCCAGCAGTCTAGGGTACTCCGATGAGCAGTTCTTC CASSLGYSDEQFF
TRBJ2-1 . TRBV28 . TGTGCCAGCAGTTTAAGTCGGGGCTGGAATGAGCAGTTCTTC CASSLSRGWNEQFF
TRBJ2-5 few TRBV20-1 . TGCAGTGCTGGGGCTTTTAGCCGGGAGACCCAGTACTTC CSAGAFSRETQYF
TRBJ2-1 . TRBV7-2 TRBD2 TGTGCCAGCAGGACCGTAGGGGGGGCTAGCGGGAGAGGGCATGAGCAGTTCTTC CASRTVGGASGRGHEQFF
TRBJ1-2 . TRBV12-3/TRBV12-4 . TGTGCCAGCAGTGTTACAGGGAATAGATTTTATGGCTACACCTTC CASSVTGNRFYGYTF
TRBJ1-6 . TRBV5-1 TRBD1 TGCGCCAGCAGCTTGGTGTTTAGGGGGCGGAATTCACCCCTCCACTTT CASSLVFRGRNSPLHF
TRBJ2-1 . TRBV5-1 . TGCGCCAGCACCCCGAGAGTGGGGGCCCAGAATGAGCAGTTCTTC CASTPRVGAQNEQFF
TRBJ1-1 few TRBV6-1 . TGTGCCAGCAGTGTTGGGGGGAGGGGAATAACTGAAGCTTTCTTT CASSVGGRGITEAFF
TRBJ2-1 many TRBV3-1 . TGTGCCAGCAGCCAGAGCGGGCGGGCGAATGAGCAGTTCTTC CASSQSGRANEQFF
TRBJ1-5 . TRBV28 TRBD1 TGTGCCAGCACCCGACAGGGTGGAAGCAATCAGCCCCAGCATTTT CASTRQGGSNQPQHF
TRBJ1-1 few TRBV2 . TGTGCCAGCAGTGACAGCGTCTACACTGAAGCTTTCTTT CASSDSVYTEAFF
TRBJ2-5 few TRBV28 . TGTGCCAGCAGTTCCACACAGCCTGGGGCGGAGACCCAGTACTTC CASSSTQPGAETQYF
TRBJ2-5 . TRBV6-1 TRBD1 TGTGCCAGCAGTGACCCGGGGACAGTCGAGACCCAGTACTTC CASSDPGTVETQYF
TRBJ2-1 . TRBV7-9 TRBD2 TGTGCCAGCAGCTCAGGGTTAGCGGGGTCCCCTAAGCAGTTCTTC CASSSGLAGSPKQFF
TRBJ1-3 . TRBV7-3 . TGTGCCAGCAGCCAGAACGGAGGTTCTGCGAGCTCTGGAAACACCATATATTTT CASSQNGGSASSGNTIYF
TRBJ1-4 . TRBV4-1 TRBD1 TGCGCCAGCAGCCAGGGGGACAGGGGCGGGGAAAAACTGTTTTTT CASSQGDRGGEKLFF
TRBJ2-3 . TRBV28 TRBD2 TGTGCCAGCAGTTTATGGGTGGCGGGGGGTTCCACAGATACGCAGTATTTT CASSLWVAGGSTDTQYF
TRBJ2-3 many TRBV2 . TGTGCCAGCAGTTTAGGGTATGGAGATACGCAGTATTTT CASSLGYGDTQYF
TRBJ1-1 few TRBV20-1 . TGCAGTGCTAGAAGGAAGGGGTTTCCTGAAGCTTTCTTT CSARRKGFPEAFF
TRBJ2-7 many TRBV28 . TGTGCCAGCAGTTTCCCGGACACAGACGAGCAGTACTTC CASSFPDTDEQYF
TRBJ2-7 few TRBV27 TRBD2 TGTGCCAGCAGTTTAACCGGGACTAGCGACCTCGAGCAGTACTTC CASSLTGTSDLEQYF
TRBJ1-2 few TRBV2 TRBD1 TGTGCCAGCCTTACCCGGACAGGTGGTGAGAAGAGCTACACCTTC CASLTRTGGEKSYTF
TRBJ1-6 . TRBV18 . TGTGCCAGCTCACCAGACTCCGGAGGGCCGAATTCACCCCTCCACTTT CASSPDSGGPNSPLHF
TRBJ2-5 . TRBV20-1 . TGCAGTGCTAGAGGGCAGGGGCACCAAGAGACCCAGTACTTC CSARGQGHQETQYF
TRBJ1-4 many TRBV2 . TGTGCCAGCACCCGGGATGCGGCTGAAAAACTGTTTTTT CASTRDAAEKLFF
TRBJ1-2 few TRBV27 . TGTGCCAGCAGTCCTCGAGGGGGTTCCCCTCTATTTGGCTACACCTTC CASSPRGGSPLFGYTF
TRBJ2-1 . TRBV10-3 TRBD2 TGTGCCATCAGCGCCCCGACTAGCGGAATCAATGAGCAGTTCTTC CAISAPTSGINEQFF
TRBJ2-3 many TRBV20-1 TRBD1 TGCAGTGCCCAGACAGGGCCCACAGATACGCAGTATTTT CSAQTGPTDTQYF
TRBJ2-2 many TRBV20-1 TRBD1 TGCAGTGCTACACAGGGGGCCGTGAACACCGGGGAGCTGTTTTTT CSATQGAVNTGELFF
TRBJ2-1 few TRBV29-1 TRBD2 TGCAGCGTTGAGAGGGCGGGAGTCAATGAGCAGTTCTTC CSVERAGVNEQFF
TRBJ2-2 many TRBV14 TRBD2 TGTGCCAGCAGCCCGGGACTAGCGGGATATACCGGGGAGCTGTTTTTT CASSPGLAGYTGELFF
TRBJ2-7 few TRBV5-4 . TGTGCCAGCAGCTCAATTAGCTCCTACGAGCAGTACTTC CASSSISSYEQYF